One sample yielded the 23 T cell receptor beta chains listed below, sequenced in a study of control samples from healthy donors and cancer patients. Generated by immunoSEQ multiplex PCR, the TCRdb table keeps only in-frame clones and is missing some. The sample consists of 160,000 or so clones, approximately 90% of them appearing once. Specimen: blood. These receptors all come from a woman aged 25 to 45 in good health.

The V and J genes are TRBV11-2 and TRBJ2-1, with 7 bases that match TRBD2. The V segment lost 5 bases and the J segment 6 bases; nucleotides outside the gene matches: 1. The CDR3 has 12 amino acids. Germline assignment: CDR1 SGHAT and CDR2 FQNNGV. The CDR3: CASSGGVNEQFF. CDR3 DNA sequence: TGTGCCAGCAGCGGGGGGGTCAATGAGCAGTTCTTC.

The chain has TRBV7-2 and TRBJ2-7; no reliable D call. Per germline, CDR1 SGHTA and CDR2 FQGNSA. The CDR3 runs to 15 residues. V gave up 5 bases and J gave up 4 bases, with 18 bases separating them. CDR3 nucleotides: TGTGCCAGCAGCCAAGGGCGCGCAGCCGGGTACGAGCAGTACTTC. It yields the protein CASSQGRAAGYEQYF.

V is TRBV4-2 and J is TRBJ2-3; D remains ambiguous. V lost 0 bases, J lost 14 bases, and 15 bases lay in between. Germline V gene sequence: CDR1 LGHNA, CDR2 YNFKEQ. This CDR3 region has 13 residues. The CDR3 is CASSQDRYASRYF. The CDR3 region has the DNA TGTGCCAGCAGCCAAGATAGGTACGCCTCGCGGTATTTT.

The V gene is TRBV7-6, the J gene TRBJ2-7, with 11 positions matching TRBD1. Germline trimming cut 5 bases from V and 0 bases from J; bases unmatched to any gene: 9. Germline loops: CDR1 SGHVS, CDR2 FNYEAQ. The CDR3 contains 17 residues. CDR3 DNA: TGTGCCAGCAGCACCCCGGGACAGGGGGTGTTCTCCTACGAGCAGTACTTC. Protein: CASSTPGQGVFSYEQYF. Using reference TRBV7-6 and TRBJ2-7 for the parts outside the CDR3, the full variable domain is GAGVSQSPRYKVTKRGQDVALRCDPISGHVSLYWYRQALGQGPEFLTYFNYEAQQDKSGLPNDRFSAERPEGSISTLTIQRTEQRDSAMYRCASSTPGQGVFSYEQYFGPGTRLTVT.

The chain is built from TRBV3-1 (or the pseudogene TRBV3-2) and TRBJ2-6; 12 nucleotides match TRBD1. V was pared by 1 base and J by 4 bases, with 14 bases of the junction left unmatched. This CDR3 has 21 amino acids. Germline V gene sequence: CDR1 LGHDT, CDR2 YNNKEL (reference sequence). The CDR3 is CASSQGLPGQGAQIGANVLTF. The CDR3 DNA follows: TGTGCCAGCAGCCAAGGCCTGCCGGGACAGGGGGCGCAGATAGGGGCCAACGTCCTGACTTTC.

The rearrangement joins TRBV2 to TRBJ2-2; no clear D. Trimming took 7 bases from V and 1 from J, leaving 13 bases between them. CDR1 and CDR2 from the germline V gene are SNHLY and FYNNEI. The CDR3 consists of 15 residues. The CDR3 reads CASKRTAENTGELFF. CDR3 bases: TGTGCCAGCAAAAGGACGGCGGAGAACACCGGGGAGCTGTTTTTT.

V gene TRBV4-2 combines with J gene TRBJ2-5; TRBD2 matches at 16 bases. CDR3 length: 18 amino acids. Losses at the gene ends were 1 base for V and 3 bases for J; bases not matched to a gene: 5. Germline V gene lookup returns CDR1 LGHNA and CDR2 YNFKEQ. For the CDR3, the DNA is TGTGCCAGCAGCCAAGGGCGGGGACTAGCGGGAGGGAAAGAGACCCAGTACTTC. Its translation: CASSQGRGLAGGKETQYF.

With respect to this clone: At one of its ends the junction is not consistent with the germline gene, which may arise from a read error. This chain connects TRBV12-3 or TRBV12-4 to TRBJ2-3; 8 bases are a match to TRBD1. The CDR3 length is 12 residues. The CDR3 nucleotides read TGTGCCAGCAGTTCCAGGGGGCCCTCCGCTTCGTTT. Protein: CASSSRGPSASF.

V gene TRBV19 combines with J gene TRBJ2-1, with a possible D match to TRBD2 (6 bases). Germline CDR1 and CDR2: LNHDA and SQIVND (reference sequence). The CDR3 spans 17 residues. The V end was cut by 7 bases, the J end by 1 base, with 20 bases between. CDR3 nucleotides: TGTGCCAGTACCTTTTCTACTAGCAGATTGTCCTACAATGAGCAGTTCTTC. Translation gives CASTFSTSRLSYNEQFF. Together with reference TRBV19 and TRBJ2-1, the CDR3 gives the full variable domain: DGGITQSPKYLFRKEGQNVTLSCEQNLNHDAMYWYRQDPGQGLRLIYYSQIVNDFQKGDIAEGYSVSREKKESFPLTVTSAQKNPTAFYLCASTFSTSRLSYNEQFFGPGTRLTVL.

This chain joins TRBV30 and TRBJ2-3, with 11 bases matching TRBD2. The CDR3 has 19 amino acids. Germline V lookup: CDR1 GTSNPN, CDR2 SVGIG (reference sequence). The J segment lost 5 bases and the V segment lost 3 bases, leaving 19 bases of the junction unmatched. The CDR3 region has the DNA TGTGCCTGGAGCGGTGGTAGCGGGAGGGATTGGGGATTGGGAGATACGCAGTATTTT. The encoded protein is CAWSGGSGRDWGLGDTQYF.

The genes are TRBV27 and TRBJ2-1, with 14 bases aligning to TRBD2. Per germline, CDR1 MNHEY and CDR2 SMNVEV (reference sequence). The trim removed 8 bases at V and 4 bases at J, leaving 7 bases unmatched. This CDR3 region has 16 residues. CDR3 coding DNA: TGTGCCAGCCTCGGGACTAGCGGGAGACATTACAATGAGCAGTTCTTC. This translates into CASLGTSGRHYNEQFF.

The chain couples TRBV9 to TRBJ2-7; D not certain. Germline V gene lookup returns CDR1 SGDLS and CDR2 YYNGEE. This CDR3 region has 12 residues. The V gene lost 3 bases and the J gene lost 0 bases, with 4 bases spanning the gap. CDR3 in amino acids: CASSGNSYEQYF. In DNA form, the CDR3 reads TGTGCCAGCAGCGGAAACTCCTACGAGCAGTACTTC.

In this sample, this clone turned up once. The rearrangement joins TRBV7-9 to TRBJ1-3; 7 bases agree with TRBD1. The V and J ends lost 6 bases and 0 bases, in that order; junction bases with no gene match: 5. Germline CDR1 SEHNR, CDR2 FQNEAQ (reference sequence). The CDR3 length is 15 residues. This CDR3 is CASRLQGNSGNTIYF. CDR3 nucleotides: TGTGCCAGCAGGTTACAGGGGAACTCTGGAAACACCATATATTTT. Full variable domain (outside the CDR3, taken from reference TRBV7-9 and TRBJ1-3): DTGVSQNPRHKITKRGQNVTFRCDPISEHNRLYWYRQTLGQGPEFLTYFQNEAQLEKSRLLSDRFSAERPKGSFSTLEIQRTEQGDSAMYLCASRLQGNSGNTIYFGEGSWLTVV.

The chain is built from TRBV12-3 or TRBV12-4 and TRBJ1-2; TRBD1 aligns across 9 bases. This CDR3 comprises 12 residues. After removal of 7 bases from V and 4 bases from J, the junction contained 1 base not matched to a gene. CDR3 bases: TGTGCCAGCATGGGACAGGGCTATGGCTACACCTTC. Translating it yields CASMGQGYGYTF.

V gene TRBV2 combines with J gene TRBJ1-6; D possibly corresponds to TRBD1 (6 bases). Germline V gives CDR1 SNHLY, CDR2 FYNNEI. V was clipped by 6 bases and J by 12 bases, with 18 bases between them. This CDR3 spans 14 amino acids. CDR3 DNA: TGTGCCAGCAGGCCTAAGGAACAGGGTCGACCCCTCCACTTT. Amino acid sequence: CASRPKEQGRPLHF.

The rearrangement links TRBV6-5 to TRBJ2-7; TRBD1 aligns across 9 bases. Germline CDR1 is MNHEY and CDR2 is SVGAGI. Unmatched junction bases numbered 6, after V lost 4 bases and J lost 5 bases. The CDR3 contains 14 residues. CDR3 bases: TGTGCCAGCAGTTCGGGACAGGGTAAGAACGAGCAGTACTTC. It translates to CASSSGQGKNEQYF.

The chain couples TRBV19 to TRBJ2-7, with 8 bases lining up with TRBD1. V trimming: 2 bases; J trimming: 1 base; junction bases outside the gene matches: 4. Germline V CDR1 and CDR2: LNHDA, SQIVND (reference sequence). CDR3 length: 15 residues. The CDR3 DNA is TGTGCCAGTAGTATAAGGGGACAGGATTCCTACGAGCAGTACTTC. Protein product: CASSIRGQDSYEQYF. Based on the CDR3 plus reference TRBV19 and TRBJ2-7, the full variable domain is DGGITQSPKYLFRKEGQNVTLSCEQNLNHDAMYWYRQDPGQGLRLIYYSQIVNDFQKGDIAEGYSVSREKKESFPLTVTSAQKNPTAFYLCASSIRGQDSYEQYFGPGTRLTVT.

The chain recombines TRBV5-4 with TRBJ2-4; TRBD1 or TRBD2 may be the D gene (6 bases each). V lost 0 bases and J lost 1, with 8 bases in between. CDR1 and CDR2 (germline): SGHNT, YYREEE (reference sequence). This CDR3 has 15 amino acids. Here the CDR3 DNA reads TGTGCCAGCAGCTTGGGAGGGGGGGCCAAAAACATTCAGTACTTC. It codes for CASSLGGGAKNIQYF.

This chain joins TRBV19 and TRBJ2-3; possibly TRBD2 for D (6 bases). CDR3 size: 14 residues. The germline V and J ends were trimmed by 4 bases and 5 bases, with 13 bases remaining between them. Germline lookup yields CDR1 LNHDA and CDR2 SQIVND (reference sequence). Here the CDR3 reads CASSTRIGGDTQYF. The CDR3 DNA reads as TGTGCCAGTAGTACCCGGATCGGGGGAGATACGCAGTATTTT. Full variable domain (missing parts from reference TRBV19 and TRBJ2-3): DGGITQSPKYLFRKEGQNVTLSCEQNLNHDAMYWYRQDPGQGLRLIYYSQIVNDFQKGDIAEGYSVSREKKESFPLTVTSAQKNPTAFYLCASSTRIGGDTQYFGPGTRLTVL.

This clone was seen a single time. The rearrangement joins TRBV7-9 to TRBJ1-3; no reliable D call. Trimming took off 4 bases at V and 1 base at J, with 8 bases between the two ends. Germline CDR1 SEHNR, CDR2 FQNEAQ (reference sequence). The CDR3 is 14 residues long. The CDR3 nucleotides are TGTGCCAGCAGCTCAGGAATTTCTGGAAACACCATATATTTT. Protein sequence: CASSSGISGNTIYF.

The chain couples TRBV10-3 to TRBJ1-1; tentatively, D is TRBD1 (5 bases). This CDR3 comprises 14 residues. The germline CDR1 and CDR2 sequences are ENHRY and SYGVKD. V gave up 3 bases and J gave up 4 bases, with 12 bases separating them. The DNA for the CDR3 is TGTGCCATCAGTGACGAAGGGGCGGCCACTGAAGCTTTCTTT. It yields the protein CAISDEGAATEAFF.

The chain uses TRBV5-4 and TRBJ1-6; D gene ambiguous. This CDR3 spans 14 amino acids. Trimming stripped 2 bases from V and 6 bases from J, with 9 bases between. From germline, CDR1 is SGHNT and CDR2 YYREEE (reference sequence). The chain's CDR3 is CASSFSDINSPLHF. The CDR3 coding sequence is TGTGCCAGCAGCTTTTCAGATATTAATTCACCCCTCCACTTT.

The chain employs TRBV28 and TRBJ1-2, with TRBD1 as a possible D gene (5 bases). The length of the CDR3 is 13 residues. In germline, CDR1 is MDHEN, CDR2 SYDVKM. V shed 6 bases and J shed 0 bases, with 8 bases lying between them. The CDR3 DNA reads TGTGCCAGCAGCGGGGCCACTAACTATGGCTACACCTTC. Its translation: CASSGATNYGYTF.